This TCR beta chain originates from a study of CD8 T cells in Susac syndrome. This clonotype was counted once. The germline gives CDR1 SGHNT, CDR2 YYREEE (reference sequence). Deletions cut 4 bases from V and 0 bases from J, with 14 bases between. CDR3 length: 15 residues. When the RNA was reverse transcribed, random hexamers were used with an input of about 0.5 to 1 ug. The TCR beta CDR3 was amplified by immunoSEQ multiplex PCR across 54 Vbeta, 13 Jbeta. TCRdb called the immunoSEQ multiplex PCR reads again in MiXCR, with one record for every CDR3 protein. The sample includes 180,000 or so distinct CDR3 sequences, 85% to 95% of them seen just once.

The V and J genes are TRBV5-4 and TRBJ2-7, with D hard to call. This clonotype was obtained from a human donor with Susac syndrome. Sequencing was carried out using CD4+ T cells from PBMCs. CDR3 nucleotides: TGTGCCAGCAGCCGAGGCCATGCCAGCTCCTACGAGCAGTACTTC. This codes for CASSRGHASSYEQYF. Looking up the rest from reference TRBV5-4 and TRBJ2-7 gives the full variable domain: ETGVTQSPTHLIKTRGQQVTLRCSSQSGHNTVSWYQQALGQGPQFIFQYYREEENGRGNFPPRFSGLQFPNYSSELNVNALELDDSALYLCASSRGHASSYEQYFGPGTRLTVT.